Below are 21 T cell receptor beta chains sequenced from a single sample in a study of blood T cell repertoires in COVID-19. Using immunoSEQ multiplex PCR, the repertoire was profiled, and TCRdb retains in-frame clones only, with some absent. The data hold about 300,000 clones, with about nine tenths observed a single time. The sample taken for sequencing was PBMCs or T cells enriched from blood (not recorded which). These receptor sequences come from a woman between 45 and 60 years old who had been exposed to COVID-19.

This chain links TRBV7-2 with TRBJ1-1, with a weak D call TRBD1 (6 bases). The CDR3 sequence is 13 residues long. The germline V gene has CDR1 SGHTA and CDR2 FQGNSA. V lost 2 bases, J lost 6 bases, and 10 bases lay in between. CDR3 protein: CASSLNRAAEAFF. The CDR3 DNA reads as TGTGCCAGCAGCTTAAACAGGGCAGCTGAAGCTTTCTTT.

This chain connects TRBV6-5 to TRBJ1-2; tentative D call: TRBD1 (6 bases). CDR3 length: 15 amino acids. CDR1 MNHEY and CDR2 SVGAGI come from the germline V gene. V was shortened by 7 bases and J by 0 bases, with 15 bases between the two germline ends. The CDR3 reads CASTRGSAANYGYTF. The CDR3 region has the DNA TGTGCCAGCACTAGGGGGTCCGCGGCTAACTATGGCTACACCTTC.

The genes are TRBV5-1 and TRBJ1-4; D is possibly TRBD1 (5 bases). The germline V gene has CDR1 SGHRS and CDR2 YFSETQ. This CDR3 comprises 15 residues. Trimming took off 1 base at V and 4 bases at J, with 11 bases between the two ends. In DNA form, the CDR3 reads TGCGCCAGCAGCTTGCAGGGAGGCGGTAATGAAAAACTGTTTTTT. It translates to CASSLQGGGNEKLFF.

CDR3 in amino acids: CASSHLSSGGGNTEAFF. The CDR3 DNA follows: TGTGCCAGCAGTCACCTCTCTTCCGGGGGGGGGAACACTGAAGCTTTCTTT. The chain has TRBV6-6 and TRBJ1-1; D is perhaps TRBD1 (5 bases). The CDR3 extends over 17 amino acids. CDR1 MNHNY and CDR2 SVGAGI come from the germline V gene (reference sequence). V dropped 5 bases and J dropped 1 base, with 20 bases sitting between them.

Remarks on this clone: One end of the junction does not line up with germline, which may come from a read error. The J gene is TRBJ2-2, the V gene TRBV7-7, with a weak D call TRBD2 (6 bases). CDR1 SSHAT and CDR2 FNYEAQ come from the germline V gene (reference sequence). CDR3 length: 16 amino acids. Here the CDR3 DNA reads TGTGCTAGCAGTTCTCACCCGGGACTGGGCACCAGGGAGCTGTTTTTT. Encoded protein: CASSSHPGLGTRELFF.

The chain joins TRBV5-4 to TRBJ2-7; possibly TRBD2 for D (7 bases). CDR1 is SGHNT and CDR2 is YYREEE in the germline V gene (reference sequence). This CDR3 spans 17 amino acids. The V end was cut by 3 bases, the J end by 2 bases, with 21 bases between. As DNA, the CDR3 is TGTGCCAGCAGCTCGTCGTCTGGCGGGGGCGCTACCTACGAGCAGTACTTC. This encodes CASSSSSGGGATYEQYF.

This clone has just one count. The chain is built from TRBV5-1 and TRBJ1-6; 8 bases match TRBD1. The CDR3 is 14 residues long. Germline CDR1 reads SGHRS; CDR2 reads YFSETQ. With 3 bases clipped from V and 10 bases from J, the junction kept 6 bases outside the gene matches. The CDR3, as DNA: TGCGCCAGCAGCTACGGACAGGGCGAATCACCCCTCCACTTT. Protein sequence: CASSYGQGESPLHF.

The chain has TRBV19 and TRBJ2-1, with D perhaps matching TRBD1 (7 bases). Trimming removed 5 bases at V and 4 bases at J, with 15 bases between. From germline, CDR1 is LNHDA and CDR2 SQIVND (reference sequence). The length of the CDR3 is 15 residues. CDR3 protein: CASSPGGGRYNEQFF. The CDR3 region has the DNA TGTGCCAGTAGTCCCGGAGGGGGCAGGTACAATGAGCAGTTCTTC. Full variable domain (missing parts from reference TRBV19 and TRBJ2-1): DGGITQSPKYLFRKEGQNVTLSCEQNLNHDAMYWYRQDPGQGLRLIYYSQIVNDFQKGDIAEGYSVSREKKESFPLTVTSAQKNPTAFYLCASSPGGGRYNEQFFGPGTRLTVL.

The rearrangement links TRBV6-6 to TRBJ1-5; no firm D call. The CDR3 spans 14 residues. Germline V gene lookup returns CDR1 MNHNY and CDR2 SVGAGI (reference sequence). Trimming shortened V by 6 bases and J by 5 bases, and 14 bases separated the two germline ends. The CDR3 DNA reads TGTGCCAGCAGCCGCGTTGGGCCAGATCAGCCCCAGCATTTT. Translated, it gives CASSRVGPDQPQHF.

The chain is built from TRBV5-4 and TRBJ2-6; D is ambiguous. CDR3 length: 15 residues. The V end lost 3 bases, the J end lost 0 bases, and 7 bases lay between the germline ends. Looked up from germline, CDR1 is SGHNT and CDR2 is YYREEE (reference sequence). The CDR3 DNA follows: TGTGCCAGCAGCTCCCACAGCTCTGGGGCCAACGTCCTGACTTTC. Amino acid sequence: CASSSHSSGANVLTF.

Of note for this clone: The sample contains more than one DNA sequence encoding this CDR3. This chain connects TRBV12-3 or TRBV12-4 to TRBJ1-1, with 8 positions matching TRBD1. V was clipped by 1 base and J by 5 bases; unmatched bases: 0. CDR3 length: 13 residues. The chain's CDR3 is CASSLGQGTEAFF. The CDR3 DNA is TGTGCCAGCAGTTTAGGACAGGGGACTGAAGCTTTCTTT.

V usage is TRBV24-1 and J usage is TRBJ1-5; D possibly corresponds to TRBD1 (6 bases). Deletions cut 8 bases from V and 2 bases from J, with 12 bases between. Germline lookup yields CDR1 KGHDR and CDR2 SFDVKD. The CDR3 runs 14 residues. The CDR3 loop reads CATTGGGGNQPQHF. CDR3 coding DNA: TGTGCCACCACCGGGGGGGGCGGCAATCAGCCCCAGCATTTT.

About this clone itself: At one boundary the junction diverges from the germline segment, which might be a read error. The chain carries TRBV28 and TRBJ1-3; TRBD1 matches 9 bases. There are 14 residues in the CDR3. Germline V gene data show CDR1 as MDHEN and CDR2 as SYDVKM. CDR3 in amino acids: CACRQGGSGNTIYF. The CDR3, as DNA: TGTGCCTGCAGACAGGGGGGGAGTGGAAACACCATATATTTT.

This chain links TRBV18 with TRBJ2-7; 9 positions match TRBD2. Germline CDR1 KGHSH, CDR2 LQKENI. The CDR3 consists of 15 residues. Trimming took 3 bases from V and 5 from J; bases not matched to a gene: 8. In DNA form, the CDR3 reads TGTGCCAGCTCACCTATGGCGGGGGGGCCCCACGAGCAGTACTTC. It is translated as CASSPMAGGPHEQYF.

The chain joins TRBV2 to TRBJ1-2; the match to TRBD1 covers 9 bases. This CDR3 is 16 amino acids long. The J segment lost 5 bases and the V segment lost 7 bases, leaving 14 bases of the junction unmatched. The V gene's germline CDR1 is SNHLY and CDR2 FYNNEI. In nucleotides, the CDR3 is TGTGCCAGCACTTCTACAGGGGGCGGTCGTCCATATGGCTACACCTTC. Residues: CASTSTGGGRPYGYTF.

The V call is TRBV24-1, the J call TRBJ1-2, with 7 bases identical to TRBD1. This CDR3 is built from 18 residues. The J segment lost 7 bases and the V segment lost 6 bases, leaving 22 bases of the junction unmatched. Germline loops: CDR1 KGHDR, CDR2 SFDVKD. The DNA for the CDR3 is TGTGCCACCAGTCCCCCCCCCGGGAGAGGACAGGCGGTTAGTGGCTACACCTTC. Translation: CATSPPPGRGQAVSGYTF.

CDR3 coding DNA: TGCGCCAGCAGCTTCGTCACAGGGGCTTCCACCGGGGAGCTGTTTTTT. Amino acid sequence: CASSFVTGASTGELFF. The chain carries TRBV5-1 and TRBJ2-2, with 7 bases that match TRBD1. Germline CDR1 and CDR2: SGHRS and YFSETQ. The ends lost 2 bases at V and 4 bases at J; junction bases unmatched: 8. The CDR3 extends over 16 amino acids.

The CDR3 reads CASSEPLGGDSGGQYQETQYF. The CDR3 DNA reads TGTGCCAGCAGTGAACCTCTTGGAGGTGATAGCGGGGGTCAGTACCAAGAGACCCAGTACTTC. The gene calls are TRBV2 and TRBJ2-5; TRBD2 matches 9 bases. Germline trimming cut 2 bases from V and 0 bases from J; bases unmatched to any gene: 19. CDR1 and CDR2 (germline): SNHLY, FYNNEI. This CDR3 spans 21 amino acids.

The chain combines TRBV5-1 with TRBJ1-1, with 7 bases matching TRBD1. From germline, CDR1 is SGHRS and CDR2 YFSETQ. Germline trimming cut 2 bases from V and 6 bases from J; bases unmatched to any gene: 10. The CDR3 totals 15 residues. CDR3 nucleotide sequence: TGCGCCAGCAGCTTAGCCCCCACAGGGGAGGCTGAAGCTTTCTTT. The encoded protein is CASSLAPTGEAEAFF. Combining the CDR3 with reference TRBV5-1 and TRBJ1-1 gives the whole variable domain KAGVTQTPRYLIKTRGQQVTLSCSPISGHRSVSWYQQTPGQGLQFLFEYFSETQRNKGNFPGRFSGRQFSNSRSEMNVSTLELGDSALYLCASSLAPTGEAEAFFGQGTRLTVV.

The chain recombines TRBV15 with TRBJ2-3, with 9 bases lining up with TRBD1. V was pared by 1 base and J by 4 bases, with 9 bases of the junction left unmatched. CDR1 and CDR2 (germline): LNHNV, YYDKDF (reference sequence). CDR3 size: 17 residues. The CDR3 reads CATSRGDRGSYPDTQYF. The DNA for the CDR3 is TGTGCCACCAGCAGAGGAGACAGGGGGTCTTACCCAGATACGCAGTATTTT. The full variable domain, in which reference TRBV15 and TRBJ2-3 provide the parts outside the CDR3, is DAMVIQNPRYQVTQFGKPVTLSCSQTLNHNVMYWYQQKSSQAPKLLFHYYDKDFNNEADTPDNFQSRRPNTSFCFLDIRSPGLGDTAMYLCATSRGDRGSYPDTQYFGPGTRLTVL.

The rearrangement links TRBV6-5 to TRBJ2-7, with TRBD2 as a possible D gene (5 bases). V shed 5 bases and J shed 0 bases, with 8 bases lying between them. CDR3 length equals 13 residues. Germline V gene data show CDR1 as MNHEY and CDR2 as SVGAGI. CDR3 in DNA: TGTGCCAGCAGTCTGGAGGTCTCCTACGAGCAGTACTTC. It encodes CASSLEVSYEQYF.